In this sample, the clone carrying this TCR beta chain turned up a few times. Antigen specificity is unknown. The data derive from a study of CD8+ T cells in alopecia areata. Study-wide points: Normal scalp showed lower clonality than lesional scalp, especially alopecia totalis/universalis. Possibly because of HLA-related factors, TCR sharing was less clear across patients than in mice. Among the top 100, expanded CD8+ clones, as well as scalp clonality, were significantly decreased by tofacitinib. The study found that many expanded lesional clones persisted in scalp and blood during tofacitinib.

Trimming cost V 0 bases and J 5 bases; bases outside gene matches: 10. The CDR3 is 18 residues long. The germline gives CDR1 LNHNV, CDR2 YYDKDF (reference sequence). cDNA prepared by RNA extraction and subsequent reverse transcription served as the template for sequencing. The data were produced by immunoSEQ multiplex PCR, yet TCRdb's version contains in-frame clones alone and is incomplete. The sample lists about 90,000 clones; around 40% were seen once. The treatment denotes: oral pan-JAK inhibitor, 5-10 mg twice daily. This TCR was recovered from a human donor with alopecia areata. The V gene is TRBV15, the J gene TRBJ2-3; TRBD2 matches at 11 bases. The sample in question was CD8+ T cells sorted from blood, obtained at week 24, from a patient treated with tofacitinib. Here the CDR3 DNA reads TGTGCCACCAGCAGAGATGGGTTTTTTACTAGCGGGGGAGATACGCAGTATTTT. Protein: CATSRDGFFTSGGDTQYF.